A selection of T cell receptor beta chains follows, all from one sample in a study of PD-1 blockade in classical Hodgkin lymphoma. The data were produced by immunoSEQ multiplex PCR, yet TCRdb's version contains in-frame clones alone and is incomplete. The sample includes over 15,000 clones, less than 75% seen only once; the top ten take 6% to 8%. The sample here was peripheral blood mononuclear cells (PBMCs), taken before the fourth cycle of nivolumab. These receptors all come from a human donor with classical Hodgkin lymphoma. Both conserved end residues are trimmed from each CDR3.

>TRBV7-9|TRBJ2-1
ASSYGGEQF
>TRBV5-4|TRBJ2-7
ASSLAGGGIYTPEQY
>TRBV7-9|TRBJ2-1
ASSLALGTGGPRYNEQF
>TRBV19|TRBJ2-7
ASSIGTGSYEQY
>TRBV7-9|TRBJ2-3
ASRPTDTQY
>TRBV7-2|TRBJ2-5
ASSQRERETQY
>TRBV5-1|TRBJ2-3
ASSLGEGRDTQY
>TRBV5-1|TRBJ2-1
ASSPQLATNEQF
>TRBV7-8|TRBJ2-7
ASSLGPGGGFWYEQY
>TRBV11-2|TRBJ2-1
ASSPVRGARNEQF
>TRBV5-4|TRBJ2-1
ASSIRTGASSYNEQF
>TRBV19|TRBJ1-5
ASSKGSMGNNQPQH
>TRBV6-1|TRBJ2-7
ASSEGVGTATYEQY
>TRBV19|TRBJ1-6
ASRLTGRGNSPLH
>TRBV18|TRBJ1-6
ASSPRGTENSPLH
>TRBV7-9|TRBJ2-1
ASSLGAGGLNEQF